These 9 T cell receptor beta chains were all obtained from the same sample, sequenced in a study of T cell repertoires in aging, cancer and after chemotherapy. A mixed TRB-A/B primer pool amplified rearranged TRB by multiplex touch-down PCR. Each CDR3 protein gets one entry after TCRdb re-called the multiplex PCR reads with MiXCR. The sample holds almost 5,000 distinct CDR3 sequences, about 35% seen once. Peripheral blood genomic DNA, not sorted cells or RNA, was the template. Sequences were obtained from blood. The receptors derive from a human donor with a blood cancer.

The chain employs TRBV14 and TRBJ2-1, with D unresolved. Germline-derived CDR1 and CDR2 are SGHDN and FVKESK. Trimming pared 4 bases from V and 0 bases from J, leaving 4 bases between. The CDR3 totals 13 residues. As DNA, the CDR3 is TGTGCCAGCAGCCGAGACTCCTACAATGAGCAGTTCTTC. Translating gives CASSRDSYNEQFF.

The rearrangement links TRBV27 to TRBJ2-1, with a weak D call TRBD2 (6 bases). V was pared by 6 bases and J by 8 bases, with 23 bases between. From germline, CDR1 is MNHEY and CDR2 SMNVEV (reference sequence). This CDR3 has 16 residues. CDR3: CASSASGWRGGDEQFF. CDR3 DNA: TGTGCCAGCAGCGCCAGCGGGTGGCGGGGCGGGGATGAGCAGTTCTTC.

This clonotype occurred a few times. This chain connects TRBV7-6 to TRBJ2-2; D not resolved. The CDR3 extends over 14 amino acids. Trimming left V 1 base short and J 3 bases short, with 6 bases between. The V gene's germline CDR1 is SGHVS and CDR2 FNYEAQ. This CDR3 is CASSLDGDTGELFF. The CDR3 DNA reads TGTGCCAGCAGCTTAGATGGGGACACCGGGGAGCTGTTTTTT.

The rearrangement joins TRBV18 to TRBJ1-5; D gene uncertain. The V end lost 3 bases, the J end lost 7 bases, and 13 bases lay between the germline ends. The CDR3 runs 14 residues. Per germline, CDR1 KGHSH and CDR2 LQKENI. CDR3 sequence (DNA): TGTGCCAGCTCACCTACTACATCAAGCCAGCCCCAGCATTTT. This translates into CASSPTTSSQPQHF.

This clonotype was detected a few times. The chain recombines TRBV6-6 with TRBJ2-1; D call uncertain. Trimming took 1 base from V and 7 from J, leaving 2 bases between them. This CDR3 region has 11 residues. Looked up from germline, CDR1 is MNHNY and CDR2 is SVGAGI (reference sequence). CDR3 protein: CASSYLNEQFF. DNA of the CDR3: TGTGCCAGCAGTTACTTAAATGAGCAGTTCTTC.

This clonotype was recorded a few times. This sequence joins TRBV12-3 or TRBV12-4 and TRBJ1-2, with D maybe TRBD1 (6 bases). The CDR3 has 18 residues. V was clipped by 2 bases and J by 1 base, with 20 bases between them. CDR3 in amino acids: CASSLRGLGTPGNYGYTF. The CDR3 bases are TGTGCCAGCAGTTTAAGGGGCCTCGGGACACCTGGTAACTATGGCTACACCTTC.

J is TRBJ1-2 and V is TRBV6-5; weak D call: TRBD1 (6 bases). The CDR3 length is 14 residues. Germline V gene lookup returns CDR1 MNHEY and CDR2 SVGAGI. V was clipped by 0 bases and J by 4 bases, with 9 bases between them. CDR3 nucleotides: TGTGCCAGCAGTTACTCCAGGACAGTCTATGGCTACACCTTC. Translation gives CASSYSRTVYGYTF.

The chain recombines TRBV6-2 or TRBV6-3 with TRBJ1-1, with TRBD1 identical over 7 bases. Trimming cost V 4 bases and J 8 bases; bases outside gene matches: 13. Germline V gene lookup returns CDR1 MNHEY and CDR2 SVGEGT. The CDR3 length is 15 residues. This chain's CDR3 is CASSSDRVSRAEAFF. In DNA form, the CDR3 reads TGTGCCAGCAGTTCAGACAGGGTCTCGAGGGCAGAAGCTTTCTTT.

Relative to its sample, this clonotype is medium-sized. This sequence joins TRBV6-5 and TRBJ2-6; D gene ambiguous. Germline-derived CDR1 and CDR2 are MNHEY and SVGAGI. V was shortened by 0 bases and J by 2 bases, with 5 bases between the two germline ends. CDR3 length: 15 residues. The CDR3: CASSYSGAGANVLTF. CDR3 in DNA: TGTGCCAGCAGTTACTCTGGAGCTGGGGCCAACGTCCTGACTTTC.